This T cell receptor (beta chain) came from a study of blood T cell repertoires in COVID-19. About the research overall: The United States, Italy and Spain were the sources of the acute and convalescent COVID-19 samples. PBMCs, B-cell-depleted T cells, or T cells were the source of the cDNA or gDNA that made up the material.

Seattle enrolled patients during active infection and tracked them longitudinally. The germline gives CDR1 SGHTA, CDR2 FQGNSA. The V gene lost 4 bases and the J gene lost 0 bases, with 15 bases spanning the gap. CDR3 length: 16 amino acids. Per the authors' pipeline: For nucleated cells, counts were estimated from reference gene primer amplification. Assay used: immunoSEQ multiplex PCR; TCRdb lists only in-frame clones, some missing. From that table come the V and J calls and clone size; the DNA was used to work out D and trimming. The table has roughly 250,000 clones, approximately 92% seen once; the top ten hold approximately 2.6%.

This sequence originates from a young adult with COVID-19, enrolled during active disease. The chain employs TRBV7-2 and TRBJ1-1; D gene ambiguous. The sequencing sample was made of peripheral blood. CDR3 nucleotide sequence: TGTGCCAGCAGCTACAGTGCTGACGGTATGAACACTGAAGCTTTCTTT. Translation gives CASSYSADGMNTEAFF.